This T cell receptor (beta chain) was obtained from a study of T cells expressing NK-cell markers. Across the study: Sequencing covered eight donors, seven HCMV-seropositive and one seronegative.

In the case of this clonotype: Its antigen is unidentified.

Whole-study results and caveats: The study left the HCMV specificity of expanded NKG2C+ T cell clones unresolved.

TCRdb processed the 5' RACE reads again and assigns one entry to each CDR3 protein, with no DNA. The table for this sample gives about 150,000 distinct CDR3 sequences. The CDR3 sequence is 14 residues long. The chain recombines TRBV12-3 or TRBV12-4 with TRBJ1-4. The material sequenced was blood T cells: a sorted CD56 or NKG2C T cell subset, CD4+ or CD8+ T cells, or bulk PBMC T cells (not recorded which). This receptor was obtained from a man between 18 and 29 years old in good health. CDR3 amino acids: CASQNSGGNEKLFF.